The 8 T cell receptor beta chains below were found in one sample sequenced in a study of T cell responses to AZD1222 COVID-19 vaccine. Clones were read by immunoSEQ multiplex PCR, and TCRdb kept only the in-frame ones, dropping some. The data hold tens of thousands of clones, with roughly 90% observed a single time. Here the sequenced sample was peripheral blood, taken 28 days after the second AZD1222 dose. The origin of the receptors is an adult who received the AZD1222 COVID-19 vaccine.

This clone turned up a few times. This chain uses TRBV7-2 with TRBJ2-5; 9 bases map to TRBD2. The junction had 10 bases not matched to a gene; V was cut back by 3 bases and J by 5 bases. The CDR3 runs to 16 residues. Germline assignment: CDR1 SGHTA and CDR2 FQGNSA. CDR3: CASSFRRTSVGETQYF. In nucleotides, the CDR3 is TGTGCCAGCAGCTTCCGACGGACTAGCGTGGGGGAGACCCAGTACTTC.

CDR3 loop: CASRTGSPDSSYNEQFF. Written as DNA, the CDR3 is TGTGCCAGTAGAACAGGTTCCCCAGATAGCTCCTACAATGAGCAGTTCTTC. This rearrangement joins TRBV19 to TRBJ2-1, with D tentatively TRBD1 (5 bases). The germline gives CDR1 LNHDA, CDR2 SQIVND (reference sequence). V was clipped by 6 bases and J by 0 bases, with 18 bases between them. The CDR3 runs to 17 residues.

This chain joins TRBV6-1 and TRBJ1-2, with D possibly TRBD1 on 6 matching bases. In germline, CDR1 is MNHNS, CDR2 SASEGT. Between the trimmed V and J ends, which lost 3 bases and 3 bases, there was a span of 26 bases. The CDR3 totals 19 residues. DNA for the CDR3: TGTGCCAGCAGTGAGAGGCCGACAGGCTGGGAAGAGGTCCACTATGGCTACACCTTC. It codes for CASSERPTGWEEVHYGYTF.

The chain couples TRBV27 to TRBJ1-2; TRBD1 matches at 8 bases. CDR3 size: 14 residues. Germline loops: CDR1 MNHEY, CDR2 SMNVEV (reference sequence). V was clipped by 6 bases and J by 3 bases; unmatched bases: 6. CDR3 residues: CASRPQGAYYGYTF. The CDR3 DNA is TGTGCCAGCAGGCCTCAGGGGGCGTACTATGGCTACACCTTC.

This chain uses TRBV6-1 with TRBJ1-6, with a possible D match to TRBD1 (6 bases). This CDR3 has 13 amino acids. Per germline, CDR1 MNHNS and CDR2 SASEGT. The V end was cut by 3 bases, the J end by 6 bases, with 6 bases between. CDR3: CASSEDSNSPLHF. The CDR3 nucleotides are TGTGCCAGCAGTGAGGACAGTAATTCACCCCTCCACTTT.

CDR3 in amino acids: CASGSGTSGRETQYF. CDR3 nucleotides: TGTGCTAGTGGTTCTGGGACTAGCGGGAGAGAGACCCAGTACTTC. The gene calls are TRBV12-5 and TRBJ2-5; 14 bases agree with TRBD2. In germline, CDR1 is LGHNT, CDR2 FRNRAP. Trimming removed 4 bases from V and 4 bases from J; junction bases left unmatched: 2. The CDR3 extends over 15 amino acids.

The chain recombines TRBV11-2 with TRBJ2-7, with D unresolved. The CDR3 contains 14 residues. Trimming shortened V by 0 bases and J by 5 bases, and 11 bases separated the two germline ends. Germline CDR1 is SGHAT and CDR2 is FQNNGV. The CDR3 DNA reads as TGTGCCAGCAGCTTAGAAGGCAAAGGTAACGAGCAGTACTTC. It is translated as CASSLEGKGNEQYF. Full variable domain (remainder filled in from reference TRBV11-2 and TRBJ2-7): EAGVAQSPRYKIIEKRQSVAFWCNPISGHATLYWYQQILGQGPKLLIQFQNNGVVDDSQLPKDRFSAERLKGVDSTLKIQPAKLEDSAVYLCASSLEGKGNEQYFGPGTRLTVT.

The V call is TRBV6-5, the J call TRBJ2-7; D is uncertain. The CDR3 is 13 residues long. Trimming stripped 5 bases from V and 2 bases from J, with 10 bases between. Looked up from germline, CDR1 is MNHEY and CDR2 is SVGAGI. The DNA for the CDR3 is TGTGCCAGCAGTCCCAGGTATACCTACGAGCAGTACTTC. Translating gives CASSPRYTYEQYF.